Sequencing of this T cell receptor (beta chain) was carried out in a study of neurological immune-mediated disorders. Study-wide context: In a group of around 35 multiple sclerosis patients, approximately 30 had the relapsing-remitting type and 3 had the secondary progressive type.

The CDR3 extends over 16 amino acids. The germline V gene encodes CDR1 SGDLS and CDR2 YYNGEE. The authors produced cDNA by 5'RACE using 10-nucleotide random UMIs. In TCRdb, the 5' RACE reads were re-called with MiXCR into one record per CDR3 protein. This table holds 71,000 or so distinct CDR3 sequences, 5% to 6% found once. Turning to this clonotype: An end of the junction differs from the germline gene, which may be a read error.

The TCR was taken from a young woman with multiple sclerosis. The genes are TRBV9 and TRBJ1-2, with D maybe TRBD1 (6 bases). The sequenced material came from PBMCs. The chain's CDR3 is CASTLKQGRDNYGYNF. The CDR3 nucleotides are TGTGCCAGCACCTTAAAACAGGGTAGGGATAACTATGGCTACAACTTC.